The TCR beta chain under discussion was sequenced for a study of a mutant IDH1 vaccine in newly diagnosed glioma. Overall study: The earlier regimen, radiotherapy, temozolomide, or both, was most often both.

With 5 bases clipped from V and 7 bases from J, the junction kept 7 bases outside the gene matches. The CDR3 runs to 15 residues. Germline lookup yields CDR1 KGHSH and CDR2 LQKENI. Produced via immunoSEQ multiplex PCR; TCRdb's table is partial and in-frame only. The sample yields 85,000 to 100,000 clones, around 90% seen once. The time point is: baseline, week 1 (first vaccination visit). Treatment described: pre-vaccination baseline after standard-of-care therapy. Donors harbored newly found WHO grade 3 or 4 IDH1-mutant, ATRX-lost astrocytomas. The receptor was isolated from a woman aged 45-65 years with glioma. The sequencing used PBMCs, collected from a glioma patient treated with radiotherapy, temozolomide or both. The V gene is TRBV18, the J gene TRBJ2-7; 14 bases match TRBD2. CDR3 nucleotide sequence: TGTGCCAGCTCATCCGGGACTAGCGGGAGTGGGGAGCAGTACTTC. This translates into CASSSGTSGSGEQYF.